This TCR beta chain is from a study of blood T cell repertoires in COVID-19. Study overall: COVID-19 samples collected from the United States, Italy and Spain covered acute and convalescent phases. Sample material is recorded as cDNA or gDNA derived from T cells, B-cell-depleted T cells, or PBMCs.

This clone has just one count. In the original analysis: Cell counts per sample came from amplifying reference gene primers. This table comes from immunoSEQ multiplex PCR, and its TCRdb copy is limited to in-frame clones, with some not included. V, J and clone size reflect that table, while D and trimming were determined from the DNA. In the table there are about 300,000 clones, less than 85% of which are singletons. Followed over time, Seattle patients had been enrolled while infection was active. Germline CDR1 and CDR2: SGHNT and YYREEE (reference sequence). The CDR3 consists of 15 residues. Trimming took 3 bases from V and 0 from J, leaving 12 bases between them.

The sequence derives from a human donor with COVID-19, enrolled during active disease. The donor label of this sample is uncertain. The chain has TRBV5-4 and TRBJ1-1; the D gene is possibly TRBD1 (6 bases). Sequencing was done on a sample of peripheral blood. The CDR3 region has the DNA TGTGCCAGCAGCTCAAACAGGGTAATGAACACTGAAGCTTTCTTT. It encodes CASSSNRVMNTEAFF.